Below, one T cell receptor beta chain is given with its context. Authors' analysis steps: From reference gene primer amplification, estimates of nucleated cell counts were derived. Assay used: immunoSEQ multiplex PCR; TCRdb lists only in-frame clones, some missing. The V and J calls and clone size come from that table; D and trimming were worked out from the DNA. The table includes 35,000 to 55,000 clones, approximately 85% detected once. These data belong to a study of blood T cell repertoires in COVID-19. Overall study context: Sites in the United States, Italy and Spain provided acute and convalescent COVID-19 samples. The analysed material was cDNA or gDNA that came from T cells, B-cell-depleted T cells, or PBMCs.

The material sequenced was peripheral blood. The receptor was derived from a human donor in a cohort sampled during active COVID-19.

The CDR3 bases are TGTGCCATCAGTGAGTCCTTGGGTAGCGGGGGACCGAAGCAGTACTTC. Translated: CAISESLGSGGPKQYF. This chain joins TRBV10-3 and TRBJ2-7, with TRBD2 identical over 9 bases. The trim removed 0 bases at V and 8 bases at J, leaving 11 bases unmatched. The CDR3 has 16 residues. CDR1 and CDR2 from the germline V gene are ENHRY and SYGVKD.